This TCR beta chain was identified during a study of blood T cell repertoires in COVID-19. In the study overall: Researchers got acute and convalescent COVID-19 samples from the United States, Italy and Spain. In each case, the material was cDNA or gDNA derived from T cells, B-cell-depleted T cells, or PBMCs.

The CDR3 extends over 14 amino acids. The V segment lost 8 bases and the J segment 3 bases; nucleotides outside the gene matches: 4. Germline values: CDR1 MNHEY, CDR2 SVGAGI. Study processing details: It was from reference gene primer amplification that nucleated cell counts were estimated. Method: immunoSEQ multiplex PCR; TCRdb's copy keeps in-frame clones and lacks some. V and J calls plus clone size are reproduced from that table; the DNA served to infer D and trimming. The table includes tens of thousands of clones, about four fifths detected once. The source of this sequence is a woman of 80 years or more with active or convalescent COVID-19. The genes are TRBV6-5 and TRBJ2-3; the match to TRBD2 covers 11 bases. The sequenced sample was peripheral blood. The CDR3, as DNA: TGTGCCAGCGAGACTAGCGGGGCTACAGATACGCAGTATTTT. Translation: CASETSGATDTQYF.